This TCR beta chain stems from a study of cytomegalovirus exposure and HLA in healthy donors. The overall study: The approximately 130 validation repertoires and the 650 to 850 first-cohort repertoires shared a platform, a later analysis reported.

The protocol was immunoSEQ multiplex PCR, while the TCRdb copy is restricted to in-frame clones and leaves out a portion. This sample has about 82,000 clones, with around 92% found just once. Germline values: CDR1 SGHRS, CDR2 YFSETQ. CDR3 length: 14 residues. V lost 4 bases to trimming and J lost 8 bases; unmatched junction nucleotides: 9. Study results and caveats: There were 150 to 200 TCR beta chains listed as cytomegalovirus-associated. One later analysis, an examination of the 100 to 150 validation repertoires, found that first-cohort TCR clusters tended to co-occur in them.

Remarks on this clone: Its matching antigen is unknown.

Sample: PBMCs. V usage is TRBV5-1 and J usage is TRBJ2-4, with 7 positions matching TRBD1. The sequence was collected from a man younger than 30 in good health and CMV-seronegative. The CDR3 nucleotides are TGCGCCAGCAGCGCCGGACAGGCGGCAGACATTCAGTACTTC. Its protein product is CASSAGQAADIQYF.